This TCR beta chain is drawn from a study of shared clonotypes between healthy human individuals. Regarding the study as a whole: Generally, estimated richness proved larger in naive subsets than it did in memory subsets.

TCRdb's copy holds only in-frame clones and misses some; the assay was immunoSEQ multiplex PCR. Counted here are 650,000 to 800,000 clones, approximately 90% occurring once; the ten biggest clones make up 24%. Terminally differentiated effector memory CD45RA+ cells were excluded by CCR7 positive selection of CD45RO-negative cells. CDR1 and CDR2 from the germline V gene are SGDLS and YYNGEE. The CDR3 is 17 residues long. Trimming removed 3 bases at V and 4 bases at J, with 20 bases between. A few counts support this clone. The antigen is not known. The sequenced sample consisted of naive CD8+ T cells sorted from blood. This TCR was sampled from a man aged 30 to 45 in good health. The chain recombines TRBV9 with TRBJ1-5; a weak D match, TRBD1 (6 bases). In nucleotides, the CDR3 is TGTGCCAGCAGCGAAACATCTCAGGACAGCCCAAATCAGCCCCAGCATTTT. This gives the protein CASSETSQDSPNQPQHF.